The subject of this entry is one T cell receptor beta chain. The CDR3 is made up of 14 amino acids. With 0 bases removed from V and 3 bases from J, the gap between germline ends came to 9 bases. CDR1 and CDR2 from the germline V gene are SQVTM and ANQGSEA. The data are from a study of Ad26.COV2.S vaccination and SARS-CoV-2 variants. The assay was immunoSEQ multiplex PCR, and TCRdb's table has in-frame clones only and misses some. The table includes about 410,000 clones, 89% detected once. Treatment specified: around 19 received Ad26.COV2.S at low or high dose, single or two shots; five or six received placebo; per-sample allocation not given. The samples were gathered on day 63 after the first injection of vaccine or placebo. It was Wuhan-strain SARS-CoV-2 spike that the Ad26 vaccine vector expressed.

The sequencing here drew on peripheral blood, taken in a trial of Ad26.COV2.S vaccine versus placebo. This TCR was recovered from a person aged 18-65 years who received the Ad26.COV2.S COVID-19 vaccine or a placebo. The chain joins TRBV29-1 to TRBJ2-1; D ambiguous. CDR3 protein: CSVEDLGGYNEQFF. The CDR3 nucleotides are TGCAGCGTTGAAGATCTGGGCGGCTACAATGAGCAGTTCTTC.